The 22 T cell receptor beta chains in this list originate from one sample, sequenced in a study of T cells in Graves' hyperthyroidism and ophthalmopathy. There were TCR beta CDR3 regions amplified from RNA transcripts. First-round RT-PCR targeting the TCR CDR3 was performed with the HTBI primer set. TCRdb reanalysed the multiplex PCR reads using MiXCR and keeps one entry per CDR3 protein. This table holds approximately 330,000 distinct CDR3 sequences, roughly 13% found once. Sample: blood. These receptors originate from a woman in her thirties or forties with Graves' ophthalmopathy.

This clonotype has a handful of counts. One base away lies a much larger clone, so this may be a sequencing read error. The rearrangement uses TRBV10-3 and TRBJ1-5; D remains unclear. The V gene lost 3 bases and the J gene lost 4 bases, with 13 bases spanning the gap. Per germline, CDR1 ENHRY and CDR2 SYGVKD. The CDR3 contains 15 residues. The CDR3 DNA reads TGTGCCATCAGTGATTATGTCGCAGTAAATCAGCCCCAGCATTTT. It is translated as CAISDYVAVNQPQHF.

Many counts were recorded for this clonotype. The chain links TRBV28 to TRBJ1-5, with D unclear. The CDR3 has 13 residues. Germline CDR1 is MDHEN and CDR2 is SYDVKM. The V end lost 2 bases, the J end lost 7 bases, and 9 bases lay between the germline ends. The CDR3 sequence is CASSLARSQPQHF. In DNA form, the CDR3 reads TGTGCCAGCAGTTTAGCGAGATCCCAGCCCCAGCATTTT. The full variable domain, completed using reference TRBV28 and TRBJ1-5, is DVKVTQSSRYLVKRTGEKVFLECVQDMDHENMFWYRQDPGLGLRLIYFSYDVKMKEKGDIPEGYSVSREKKERFSLILESASTNQTSMYLCASSLARSQPQHFGDGTRLSIL.

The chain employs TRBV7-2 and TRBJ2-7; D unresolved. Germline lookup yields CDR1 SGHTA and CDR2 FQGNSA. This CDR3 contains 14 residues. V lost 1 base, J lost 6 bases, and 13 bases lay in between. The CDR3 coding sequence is TGTGCCAGCAGCTTAGTCCCAGGTACTATCGAGCAGTACTTC. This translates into CASSLVPGTIEQYF.

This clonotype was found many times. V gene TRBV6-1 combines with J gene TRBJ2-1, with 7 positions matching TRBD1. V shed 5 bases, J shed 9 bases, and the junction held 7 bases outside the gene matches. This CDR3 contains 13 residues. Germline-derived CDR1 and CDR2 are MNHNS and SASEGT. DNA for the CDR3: TGTGCCAGCAGTTTGACAGGGACGGGTGAGCAGTTCTTC. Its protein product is CASSLTGTGEQFF.

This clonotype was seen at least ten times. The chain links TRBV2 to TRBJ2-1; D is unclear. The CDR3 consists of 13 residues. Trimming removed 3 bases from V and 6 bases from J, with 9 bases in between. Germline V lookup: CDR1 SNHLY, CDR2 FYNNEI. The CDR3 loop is CASSDQRFNEQFF. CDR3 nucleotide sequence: TGTGCCAGCAGTGACCAGCGATTCAATGAGCAGTTCTTC.

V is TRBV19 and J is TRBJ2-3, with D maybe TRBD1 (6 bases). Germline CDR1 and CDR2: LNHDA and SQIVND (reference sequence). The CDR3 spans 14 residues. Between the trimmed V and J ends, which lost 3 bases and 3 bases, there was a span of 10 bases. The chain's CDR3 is CASSIQQGTDTQYF. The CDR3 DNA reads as TGTGCCAGTAGTATCCAACAGGGAACAGATACGCAGTATTTT.

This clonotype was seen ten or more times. CDR3 nucleotides: TGCGCCAGCAGCTTAAACTACAGGGGCGAAGCTTTCTTT. Protein: CASSLNYRGEAFF. The rearrangement links TRBV5-1 to TRBJ1-1; 7 nucleotides align to TRBD1. The CDR3 spans 13 residues. V was pared by 2 bases and J by 8 bases, with 6 bases of the junction left unmatched. Per germline, CDR1 SGHRS and CDR2 YFSETQ.

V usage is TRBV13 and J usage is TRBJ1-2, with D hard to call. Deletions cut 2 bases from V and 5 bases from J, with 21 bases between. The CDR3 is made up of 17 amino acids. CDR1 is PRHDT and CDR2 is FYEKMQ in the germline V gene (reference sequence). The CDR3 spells CASSLTPTGTAGYGYTF. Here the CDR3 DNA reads TGTGCCAGCAGCTTAACCCCGACCGGAACGGCGGGGTATGGCTACACCTTC.

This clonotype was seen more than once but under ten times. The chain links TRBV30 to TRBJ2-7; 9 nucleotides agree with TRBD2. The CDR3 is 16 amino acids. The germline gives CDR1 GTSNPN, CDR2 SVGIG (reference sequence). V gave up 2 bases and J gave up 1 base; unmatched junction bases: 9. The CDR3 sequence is CAWSRFSGSSSYEQYF. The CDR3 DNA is TGTGCCTGGAGTAGGTTTAGCGGGAGCTCTTCCTACGAGCAGTACTTC.

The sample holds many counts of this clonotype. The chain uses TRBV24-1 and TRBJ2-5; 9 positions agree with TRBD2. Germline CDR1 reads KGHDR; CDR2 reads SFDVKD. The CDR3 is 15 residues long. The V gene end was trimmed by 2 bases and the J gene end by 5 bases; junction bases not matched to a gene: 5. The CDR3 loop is CATSDSGLAGETQYF. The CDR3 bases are TGTGCCACCAGTGATTCTGGTCTAGCGGGGGAGACCCAGTACTTC.

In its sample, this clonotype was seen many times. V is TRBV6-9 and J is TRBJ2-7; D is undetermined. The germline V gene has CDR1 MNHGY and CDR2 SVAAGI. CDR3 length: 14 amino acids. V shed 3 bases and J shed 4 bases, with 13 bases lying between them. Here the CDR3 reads CASSYGAGTYEQYF. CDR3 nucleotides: TGTGCCAGCAGTTACGGTGCTGGAACGTACGAGCAGTACTTC.

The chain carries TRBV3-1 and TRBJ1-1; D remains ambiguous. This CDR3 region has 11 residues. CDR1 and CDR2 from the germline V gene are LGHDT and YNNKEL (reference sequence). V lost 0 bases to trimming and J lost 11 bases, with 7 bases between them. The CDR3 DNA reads TGTGCCAGCAGCCAAGAACTCCAGGCTTTCTTT. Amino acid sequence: CASSQELQAFF.

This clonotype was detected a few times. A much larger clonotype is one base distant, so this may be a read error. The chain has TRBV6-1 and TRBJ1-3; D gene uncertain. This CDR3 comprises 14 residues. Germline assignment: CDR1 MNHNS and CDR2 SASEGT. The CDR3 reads CASSVGYSGNTMYF. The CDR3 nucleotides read TGTGCCAGCAGTGTCGGTTACTCTGGAAACACCATGTATTTT.

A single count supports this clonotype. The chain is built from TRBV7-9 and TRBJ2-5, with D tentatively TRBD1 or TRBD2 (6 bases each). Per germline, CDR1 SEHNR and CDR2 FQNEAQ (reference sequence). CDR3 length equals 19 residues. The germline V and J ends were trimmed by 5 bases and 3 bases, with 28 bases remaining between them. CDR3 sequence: CASSPPAGHPTAKEETQYF. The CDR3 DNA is TGTGCCAGCAGCCCTCCCGCGGGACACCCCACCGCAAAAGAAGAGACCCAGTACTTC.

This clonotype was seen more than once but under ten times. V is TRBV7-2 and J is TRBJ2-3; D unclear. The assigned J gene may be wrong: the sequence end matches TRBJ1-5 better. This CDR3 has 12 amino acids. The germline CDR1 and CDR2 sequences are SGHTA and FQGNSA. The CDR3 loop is CASSLVTDTQHF. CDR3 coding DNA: TGTGCCAGCAGCTTAGTCACCGATACGCAGCATTTT.

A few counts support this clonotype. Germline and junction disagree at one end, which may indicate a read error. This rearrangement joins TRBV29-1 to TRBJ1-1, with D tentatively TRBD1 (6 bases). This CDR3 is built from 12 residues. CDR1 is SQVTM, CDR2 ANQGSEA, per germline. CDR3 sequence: CSGGGFNTEALF. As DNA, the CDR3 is TGCAGCGGAGGGGGGTTCAACACTGAAGCTCTCTTT.

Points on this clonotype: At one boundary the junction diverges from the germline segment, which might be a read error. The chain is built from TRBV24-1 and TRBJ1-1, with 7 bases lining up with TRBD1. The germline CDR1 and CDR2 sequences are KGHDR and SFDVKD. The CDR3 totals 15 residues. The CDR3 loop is CATRQGRGRNSEAFF. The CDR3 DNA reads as TGTGCCACGAGACAGGGTAGGGGGAGAAACAGTGAAGCTTTCTTT.

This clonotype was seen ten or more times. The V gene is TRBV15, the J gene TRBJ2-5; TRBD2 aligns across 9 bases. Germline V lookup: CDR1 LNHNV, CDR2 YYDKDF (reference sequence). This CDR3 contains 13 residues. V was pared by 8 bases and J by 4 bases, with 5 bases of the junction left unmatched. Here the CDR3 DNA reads TGTGCCACCGGCGGGGGGGCCCGAGAGACCCAGTACTTC. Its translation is CATGGGARETQYF.

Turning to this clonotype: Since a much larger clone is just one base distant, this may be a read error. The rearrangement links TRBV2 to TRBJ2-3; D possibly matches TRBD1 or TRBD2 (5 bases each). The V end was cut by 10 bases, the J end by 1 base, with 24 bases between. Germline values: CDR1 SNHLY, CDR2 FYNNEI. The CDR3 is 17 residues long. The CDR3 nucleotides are TGTGCCATCATCCGGGACGACCTAGGTGCTGGCACAGATACGCAGTATTTT. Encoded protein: CAIIRDDLGAGTDTQYF.

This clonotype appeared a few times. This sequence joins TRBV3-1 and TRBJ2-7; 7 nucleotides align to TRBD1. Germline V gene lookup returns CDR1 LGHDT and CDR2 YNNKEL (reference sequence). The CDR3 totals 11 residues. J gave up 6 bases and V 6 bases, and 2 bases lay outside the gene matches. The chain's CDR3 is CASSNRGEQYF. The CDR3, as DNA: TGTGCCAGCAGTAACAGGGGCGAGCAGTACTTC.

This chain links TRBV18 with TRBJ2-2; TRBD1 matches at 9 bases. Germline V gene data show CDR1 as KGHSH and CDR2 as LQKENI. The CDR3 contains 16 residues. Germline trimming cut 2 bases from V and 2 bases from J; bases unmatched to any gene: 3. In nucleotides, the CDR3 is TGTGCCAGCTCACCAACAGGGGGCGTAAACACCGGGGAGCTGTTTTTT. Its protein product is CASSPTGGVNTGELFF.

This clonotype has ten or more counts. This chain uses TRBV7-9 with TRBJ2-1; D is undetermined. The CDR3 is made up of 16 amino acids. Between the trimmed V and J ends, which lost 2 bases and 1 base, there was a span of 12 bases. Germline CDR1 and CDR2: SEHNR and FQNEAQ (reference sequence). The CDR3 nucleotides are TGTGCCAGCAGCTTAATCGGAGCTCCTTCCTACAATGAGCAGTTCTTC. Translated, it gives CASSLIGAPSYNEQFF.